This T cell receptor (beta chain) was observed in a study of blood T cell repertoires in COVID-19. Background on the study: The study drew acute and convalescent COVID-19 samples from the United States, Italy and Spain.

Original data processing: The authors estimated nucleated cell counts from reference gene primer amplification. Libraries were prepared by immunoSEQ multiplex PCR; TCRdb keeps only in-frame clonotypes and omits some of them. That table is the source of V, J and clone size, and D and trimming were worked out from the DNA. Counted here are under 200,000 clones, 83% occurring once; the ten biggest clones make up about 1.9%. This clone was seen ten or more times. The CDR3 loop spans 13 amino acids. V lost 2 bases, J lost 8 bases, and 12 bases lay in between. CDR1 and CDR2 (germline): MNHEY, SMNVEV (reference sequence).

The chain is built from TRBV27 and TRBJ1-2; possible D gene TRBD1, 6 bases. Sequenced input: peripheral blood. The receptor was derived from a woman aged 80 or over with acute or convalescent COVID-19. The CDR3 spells CASSLGGAQGYTF. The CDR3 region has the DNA TGTGCCAGCAGTTTAGGGGGGGCACAGGGCTACACCTTC.